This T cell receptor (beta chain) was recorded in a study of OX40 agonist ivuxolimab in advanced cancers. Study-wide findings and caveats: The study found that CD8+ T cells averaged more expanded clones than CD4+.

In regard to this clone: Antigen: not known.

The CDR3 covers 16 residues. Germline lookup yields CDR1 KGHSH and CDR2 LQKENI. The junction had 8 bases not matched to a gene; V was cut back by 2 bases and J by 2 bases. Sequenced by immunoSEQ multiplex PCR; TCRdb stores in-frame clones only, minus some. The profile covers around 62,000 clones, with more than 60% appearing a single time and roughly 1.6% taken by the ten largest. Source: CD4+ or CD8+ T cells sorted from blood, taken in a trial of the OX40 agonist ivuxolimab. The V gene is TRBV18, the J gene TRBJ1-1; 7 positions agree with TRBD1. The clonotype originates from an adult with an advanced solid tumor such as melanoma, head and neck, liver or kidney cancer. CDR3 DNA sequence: TGTGCCAGCTCACCAGGGGCAGGGGGGACAAACACTGAAGCTTTCTTT. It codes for CASSPGAGGTNTEAFF.